The 17 T cell receptor beta chains below all came from one sample that was sequenced in a study of blood T cells in healthy people across ages (dated by TCRdb to the mid-2010s). Libraries came from 5' RACE. Sequencing relied on an Illumina HiSeq 2500. A second PCR of roughly 7 to 11 cycles was performed with a sample-barcoded 5' primer and a J-beta primer mix. The public reads were quality trimmed at Q25 with fastp and then assembled into clones with MiXCR by TCRdb, keeping productive beta chains. For every CDR3 protein sequence, its rows merge into one entry that carries the most common genes and DNA. In all, the sample holds roughly 2 million distinct CDR3 sequences, and around half of those were seen once. 2.1% of the sample belongs to the ten largest clones. What was sequenced was blood. These receptors all come from a middle-aged woman in good health.

J is TRBJ2-1 and V is TRBV5-6; 15 bases line up with TRBD2. Germline V lookup: CDR1 SGHDT, CDR2 YYEEEE. The V segment lost 1 base and the J segment 7 bases; nucleotides outside the gene matches: 9. The CDR3 loop spans 18 amino acids. The CDR3 DNA reads TGTGCCAGCAGCTTGTGGACTAGCGGGGGGGCCCCCAGAAATGAGCAGTTCTTC. This gives the protein CASSLWTSGGAPRNEQFF.

This clonotype turned up a few times. This chain uses TRBV20-1 with TRBJ1-4, with no clear D. Trimming removed 5 bases at V and 8 bases at J, with 15 bases between. This CDR3 comprises 13 residues. From germline, CDR1 is DFQATT and CDR2 SNEGSKA (reference sequence). The CDR3 DNA reads TGCAGTGCTGGGAGACCCGACGGGGAAAAACTGTTTTTT. It translates to CSAGRPDGEKLFF.

J is TRBJ1-2 and V is TRBV29-1, with D perhaps TRBD1 (5 bases). Germline CDR1 and CDR2: SQVTM and ANQGSEA. Trimming removed 7 bases at V and 0 bases at J, with 15 bases between. The CDR3 totals 14 residues. The CDR3 is CSAGRLTANYGYTF. The CDR3 DNA reads TGCAGCGCCGGCCGACTGACAGCTAACTATGGCTACACCTTC.

V and J are TRBV15 and TRBJ1-5; the match to TRBD1 covers 7 bases. Trimming cost V 5 bases and J 7 bases; bases outside gene matches: 8. This CDR3 has 14 residues. CDR1 LNHNV and CDR2 YYDKDF come from the germline V gene (reference sequence). The CDR3 DNA sequence: TGTGCCACCAGCGAGACAGGGATAAGCCAGCCCCAGCATTTT. It codes for CATSETGISQPQHF. Full variable domain (remainder filled in from reference TRBV15 and TRBJ1-5): DAMVIQNPRYQVTQFGKPVTLSCSQTLNHNVMYWYQQKSSQAPKLLFHYYDKDFNNEADTPDNFQSRRPNTSFCFLDIRSPGLGDTAMYLCATSETGISQPQHFGDGTRLSIL.

For this clonotype: A much larger clone is a single base away; this may be a read error. The CDR3 carries no conserved terminal phenylalanine or tryptophan, so it likely arises from a read error. This sequence joins TRBV20-1 and TRBJ1-2; no firm D call. Germline CDR1 and CDR2: DFQATT and SNEGSKA (reference sequence). This CDR3 has 13 amino acids. For the CDR3, the DNA is TGCAGTGCTCGAGAGTCGGGGAACTATGGCTACACCTTA. It yields the protein CSARESGNYGYTL.

This chain links TRBV6-5 with TRBJ2-1; 8 bases match TRBD1. The length of the CDR3 is 18 residues. Looked up from germline, CDR1 is MNHEY and CDR2 is SVGAGI. With 3 bases clipped from V and 6 bases from J, the junction kept 16 bases outside the gene matches. The CDR3 loop is CASSYTRKAQGAGNEQFF. CDR3 nucleotides: TGTGCCAGCAGTTATACTCGTAAGGCGCAGGGGGCAGGCAATGAGCAGTTCTTC.

V and J are TRBV11-2 and TRBJ1-2; no definite D call. V shed 0 bases and J shed 8 bases, with 10 bases lying between them. CDR3 size: 13 residues. Germline V gene lookup returns CDR1 SGHAT and CDR2 FQNNGV. CDR3 sequence: CASSLDALSGYTF. The CDR3, as DNA: TGTGCCAGCAGCTTAGACGCTTTAAGCGGCTACACCTTC.

This chain connects TRBV13 to TRBJ2-7; TRBD2 agrees at 8 bases. J gave up 1 base and V 8 bases, and 7 bases lay outside the gene matches. CDR1 PRHDT and CDR2 FYEKMQ come from the germline V gene (reference sequence). The CDR3 spans 14 residues. As DNA, the CDR3 is TGTGCCAGCTCGGGGGGGGCCTCTTCCTACGAGCAGTACTTC. Encoded protein: CASSGGASSYEQYF. Full variable domain (missing parts from reference TRBV13 and TRBJ2-7): AAGVIQSPRHLIKEKRETATLKCYPIPRHDTVYWYQQGPGQDPQFLISFYEKMQSDKGSIPDRFSAQQFSDYHSELNMSSLELGDSALYFCASSGGASSYEQYFGPGTRLTVT.

This chain joins TRBV4-2 and TRBJ2-7; 8 positions match TRBD2. Trimming at V came to 3 bases and at J to 4 bases, leaving 14 bases not matched to a gene. The germline V gene has CDR1 LGHNA and CDR2 YNFKEQ. CDR3 length: 17 amino acids. The CDR3 DNA reads as TGTGCCAGCAGCCAGGCTACGGCTAGCGGGCCACAGTACGAGCAGTACTTC. It encodes CASSQATASGPQYEQYF.

J is TRBJ2-2 and V is TRBV3-1, with 10 bases matching TRBD2. The V gene end was trimmed by 4 bases and the J gene end by 8 bases; junction bases not matched to a gene: 7. The length of the CDR3 is 15 residues. CDR1 and CDR2 from the germline V gene are LGHDT and YNNKEL (reference sequence). The CDR3 sequence is CASSPSGTSVGELFF. CDR3 nucleotide sequence: TGTGCCAGCAGCCCCTCTGGGACTAGCGTGGGGGAGCTGTTTTTT. Full variable domain (missing parts from reference TRBV3-1 and TRBJ2-2): DTAVSQTPKYLVTQMGNDKSIKCEQNLGHDTMYWYKQDSKKFLKIMFSYNNKELIINETVPNRFSPKSPDKAHLNLHINSLELGDSAVYFCASSPSGTSVGELFFGEGSRLTVL.

The rearrangement links TRBV6-2 or TRBV6-3 to TRBJ2-5; D might be TRBD1 (5 bases). V lost 8 bases to trimming and J lost 2 bases, with 21 bases between them. The CDR3 is 16 amino acids. Germline lookup yields CDR1 MNHEY and CDR2 SVGEGT. This chain's CDR3 is CASSPFGAAIQETQYF. The CDR3 DNA reads as TGTGCCAGCTCTCCCTTTGGGGCAGCCATACAAGAGACCCAGTACTTC.

This clonotype has just a few counts. The CDR3 protein is CASSPWTGTGRYNEQFF. The DNA of the CDR3 is TGCGCCAGCAGCCCCTGGACAGGGACGGGGAGATACAATGAGCAGTTCTTC. The chain links TRBV5-1 to TRBJ2-1; 8 bases line up with TRBD1. Trimming took 4 bases from V and 4 from J; bases not matched to a gene: 13. Germline lookup yields CDR1 SGHRS and CDR2 YFSETQ. The CDR3 is made up of 17 amino acids.

V is TRBV15 and J is TRBJ2-7; D unclear. V lost 0 bases, J lost 2 bases, and 5 bases lay in between. Germline V gene data show CDR1 as LNHNV and CDR2 as YYDKDF (reference sequence). This CDR3 region has 13 residues. The CDR3 protein is CATSRDLAYEQYF. The CDR3 coding sequence is TGTGCCACCAGCAGAGATCTAGCCTACGAGCAGTACTTC.

This clonotype was counted a few times. The chain links TRBV11-1 to TRBJ2-7; TRBD2 agrees at 14 bases. CDR3 size: 18 residues. CDR1 and CDR2 from the germline V gene are SGHAT and FQDESV (reference sequence). The V gene end was trimmed by 5 bases and the J gene end by 3 bases; junction bases not matched to a gene: 12. In DNA form, the CDR3 reads TGTGCCAGCAGCCTAACCAGACTAGCGGGGGGGAGATACTACGAGCAGTACTTC. Amino acid sequence: CASSLTRLAGGRYYEQYF. The full variable domain, in which reference TRBV11-1 and TRBJ2-7 provide the parts outside the CDR3, is EAEVAQSPRYKITEKSQAVAFWCDPISGHATLYWYRQILGQGPELLVQFQDESVVDDSQLPKDRFSAERLKGVDSTLKIQPAELGDSAMYLCASSLTRLAGGRYYEQYFGPGTRLTVT.

This clonotype appeared a few times. This chain links TRBV27 with TRBJ2-6; TRBD1 aligns across 8 bases. The CDR3 length is 16 residues. CDR1 MNHEY and CDR2 SMNVEV come from the germline V gene (reference sequence). Trimming took 5 bases from V and 1 from J; bases not matched to a gene: 4. The CDR3 is CASSRNRGSGANVLTF. The CDR3 DNA is TGTGCCAGCAGTCGAAACAGGGGGTCTGGGGCCAACGTCCTGACTTTC.

The chain uses TRBV20-1 and TRBJ1-5; 7 nucleotides match TRBD1. After removal of 6 bases from V and 3 bases from J, the junction contained 8 bases not matched to a gene. Germline CDR1 reads DFQATT; CDR2 reads SNEGSKA (reference sequence). The CDR3 sequence is 14 residues long. The CDR3, as DNA: TGCAGTGCAAGACAGGGTTTTGACAATCAGCCCCAGCATTTT. The encoded protein is CSARQGFDNQPQHF.

As to this clonotype: An end of the junction differs from the germline gene, which may be a read error. The V gene is TRBV20-1, the J gene TRBJ2-1, with D perhaps assigned TRBD1 or TRBD2 (6 bases each). The germline V gene encodes CDR1 DFQATT and CDR2 SNEGSKA (reference sequence). The CDR3 extends over 17 amino acids. CDR3 amino acids: CGASPLGGGKTLNEQFF. CDR3 bases: TGCGGTGCTAGCCCCCTCGGGGGCGGGAAGACCCTCAATGAGCAGTTCTTC.